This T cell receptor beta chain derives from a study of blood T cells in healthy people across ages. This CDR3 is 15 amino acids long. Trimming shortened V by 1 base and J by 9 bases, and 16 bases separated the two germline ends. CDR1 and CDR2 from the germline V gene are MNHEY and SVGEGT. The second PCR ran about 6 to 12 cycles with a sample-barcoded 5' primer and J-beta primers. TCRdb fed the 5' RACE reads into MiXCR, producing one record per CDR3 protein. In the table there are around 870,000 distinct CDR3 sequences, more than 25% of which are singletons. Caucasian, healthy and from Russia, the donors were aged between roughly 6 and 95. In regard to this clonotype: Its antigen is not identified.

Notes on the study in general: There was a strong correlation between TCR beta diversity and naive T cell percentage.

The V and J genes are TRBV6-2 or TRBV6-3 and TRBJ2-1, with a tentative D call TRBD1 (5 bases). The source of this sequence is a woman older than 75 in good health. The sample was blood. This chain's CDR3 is CASSYWAGFKSEQFF. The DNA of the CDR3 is TGTGCCAGCAGTTACTGGGCAGGGTTTAAGAGTGAGCAGTTCTTC.